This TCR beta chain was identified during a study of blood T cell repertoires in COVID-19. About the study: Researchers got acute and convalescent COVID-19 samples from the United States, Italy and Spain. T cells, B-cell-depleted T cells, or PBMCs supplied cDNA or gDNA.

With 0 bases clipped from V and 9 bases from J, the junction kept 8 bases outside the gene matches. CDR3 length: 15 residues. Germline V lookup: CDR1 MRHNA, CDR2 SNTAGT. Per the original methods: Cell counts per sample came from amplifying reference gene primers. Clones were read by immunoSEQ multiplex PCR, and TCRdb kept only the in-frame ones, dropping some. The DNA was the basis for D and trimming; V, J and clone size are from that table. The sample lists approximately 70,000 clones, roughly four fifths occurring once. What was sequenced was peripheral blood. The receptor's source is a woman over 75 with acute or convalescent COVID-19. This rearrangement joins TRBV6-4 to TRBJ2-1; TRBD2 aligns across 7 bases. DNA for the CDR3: TGTGCCAGCAGTGACTCTACGGGGGGATCGCTTGAGCAGTTCTTC. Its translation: CASSDSTGGSLEQFF.